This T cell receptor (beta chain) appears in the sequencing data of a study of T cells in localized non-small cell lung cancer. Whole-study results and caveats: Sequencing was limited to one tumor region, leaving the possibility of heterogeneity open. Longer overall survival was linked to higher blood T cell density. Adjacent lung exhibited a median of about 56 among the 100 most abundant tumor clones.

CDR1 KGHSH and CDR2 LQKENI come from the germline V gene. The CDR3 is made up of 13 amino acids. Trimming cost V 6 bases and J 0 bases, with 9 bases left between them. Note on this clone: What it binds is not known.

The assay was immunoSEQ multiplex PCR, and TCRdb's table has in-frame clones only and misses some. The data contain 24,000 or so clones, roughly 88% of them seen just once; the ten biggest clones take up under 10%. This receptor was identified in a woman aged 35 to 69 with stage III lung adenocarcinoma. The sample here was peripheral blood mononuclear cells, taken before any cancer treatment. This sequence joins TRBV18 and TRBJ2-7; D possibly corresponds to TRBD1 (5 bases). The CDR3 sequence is CASSPDNSYEQYF. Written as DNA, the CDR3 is TGTGCCAGCTCGCCGGACAACTCCTACGAGCAGTACTTC. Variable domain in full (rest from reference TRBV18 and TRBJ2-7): NAGVMQNPRHLVRRRGQEARLRCSPMKGHSHVYWYRQLPEEGLKFMVYLQKENIIDESGMPKERFSAEFPKEGPSILRIQQVVRGDSAAYFCASSPDNSYEQYFGPGTRLTVT.